This record looks at one T cell receptor beta chain sequence and its context. The antigen is unknown. This specimen comes from a study of T cell repertoires in cytomegalovirus infection. Whole-study context: Both a matching HLA type and CMV infection were indicated by public TCR beta signatures.

TCRdb independently ran MiXCR on the reads; one entry per CDR3 protein. The table has fewer than 200,000 distinct CDR3 sequences, roughly 19% seen once. CDR3 size: 15 residues. The V and J ends lost 6 bases and 0 bases respectively, with 11 bases between them. The germline V gene encodes CDR1 KGHDR and CDR2 SFDVKD. General observations from the study: The ex vivo response showed dominance by HLA-C-restricted CMV-specific TCR beta clonotypes.

What was sequenced was PBMCs. This TCR was recovered from a human donor in good health (CMV status not recorded). Some clones in this sample may be carry-over from other donors' samples. The chain joins TRBV24-1 to TRBJ2-1, with D possibly being TRBD2 (6 bases). The DNA for the CDR3 is TGTGCCACCAGTCTCGCGGGGAGCTCCTACAATGAGCAGTTCTTC. This gives the protein CATSLAGSSYNEQFF.